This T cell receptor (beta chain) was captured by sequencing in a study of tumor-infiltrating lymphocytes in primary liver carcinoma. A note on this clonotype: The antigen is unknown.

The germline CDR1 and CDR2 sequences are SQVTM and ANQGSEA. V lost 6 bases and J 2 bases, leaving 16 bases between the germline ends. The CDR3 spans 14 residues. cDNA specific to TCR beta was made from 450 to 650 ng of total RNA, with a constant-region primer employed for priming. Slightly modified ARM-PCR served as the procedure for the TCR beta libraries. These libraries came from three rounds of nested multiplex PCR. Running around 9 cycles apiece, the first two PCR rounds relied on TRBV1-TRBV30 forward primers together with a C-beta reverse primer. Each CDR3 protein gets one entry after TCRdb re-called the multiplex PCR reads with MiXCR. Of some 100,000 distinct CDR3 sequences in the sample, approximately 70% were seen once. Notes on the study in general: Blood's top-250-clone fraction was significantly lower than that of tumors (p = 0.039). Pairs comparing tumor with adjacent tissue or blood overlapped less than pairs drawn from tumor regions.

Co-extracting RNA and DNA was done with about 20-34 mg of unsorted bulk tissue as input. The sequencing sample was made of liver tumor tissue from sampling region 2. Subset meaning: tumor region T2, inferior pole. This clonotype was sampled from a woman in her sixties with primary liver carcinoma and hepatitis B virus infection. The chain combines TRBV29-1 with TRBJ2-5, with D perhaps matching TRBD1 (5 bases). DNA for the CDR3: TGCAGCGTCGACAACTCGACAGAGCAAGAGACCCAGTACTTC. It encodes CSVDNSTEQETQYF.